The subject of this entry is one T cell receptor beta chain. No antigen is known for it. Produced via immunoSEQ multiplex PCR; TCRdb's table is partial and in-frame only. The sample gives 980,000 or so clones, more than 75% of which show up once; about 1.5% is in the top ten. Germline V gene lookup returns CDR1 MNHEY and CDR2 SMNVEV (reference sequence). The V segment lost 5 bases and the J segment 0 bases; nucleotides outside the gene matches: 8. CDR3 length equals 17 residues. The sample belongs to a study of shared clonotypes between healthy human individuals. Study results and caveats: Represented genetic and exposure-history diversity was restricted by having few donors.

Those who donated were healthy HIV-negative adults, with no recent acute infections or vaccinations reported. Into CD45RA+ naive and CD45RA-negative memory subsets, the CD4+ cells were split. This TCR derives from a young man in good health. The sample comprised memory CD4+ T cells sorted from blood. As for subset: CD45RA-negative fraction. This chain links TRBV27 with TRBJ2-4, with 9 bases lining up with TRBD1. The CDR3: CASSPGTGSLAKNIQYF. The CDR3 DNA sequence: TGTGCCAGCAGTCCCGGGACAGGGAGTCTAGCCAAAAACATTCAGTACTTC.